This TCR beta chain came from a study of blood T cell repertoires in COVID-19. Overall study context: The origin of the acute and convalescent COVID-19 samples was the United States, Italy and Spain. Sources were T cells, B-cell-depleted T cells, or PBMCs; the material itself was cDNA or gDNA.

Germline loops: CDR1 MDHEN, CDR2 SYDVKM. CDR3 length: 16 amino acids. The V and J ends lost 1 base and 7 bases, in that order; junction bases with no gene match: 7. Original processing methods: Cell counts per sample came from amplifying reference gene primers. Repertoires were generated with immunoSEQ multiplex PCR, while TCRdb's copy carries only in-frame clones and drops some. D and trimming were read from the DNA, whereas the V and J calls and clone size are those reported in that table. The sample yields under 300,000 clones, more than 75% seen once. The rearrangement links TRBV28 to TRBJ1-5, with TRBD1 identical over 10 bases. The sequencing input was PBMCs or T cells enriched from blood (not recorded which). The TCR sequence derives from a woman between 35 and 50 years old with acute COVID-19. The CDR3 DNA reads as TGTGCCAGCAGTTTATCGACAGGGGGCTTTGAACAGCCCCAGCATTTT. It yields the protein CASSLSTGGFEQPQHF.